This entry concerns a single T cell receptor (beta chain). Its antigen is not known. The data derive from a study of cytomegalovirus exposure and HLA in healthy donors. Broader study findings: TCR beta V segments were, for the most part, productive about 87% or about 30% of the time in an earlier analysis. Presence/absence analyses assumed roughly uniform sequencing depth across donors. According to the study, 150 to 200 TCR beta chains were cytomegalovirus-associated.

Amplification used 60 Vbeta primers and 13 Jbeta primers. The data were produced by immunoSEQ multiplex PCR, yet TCRdb's version contains in-frame clones alone and is incomplete. The table lists 180,000 or so clones, roughly 85% of them singletons, with more than 13% in the top ten. CDR1 and CDR2 from the germline V gene are MDHEN and SYDVKM. V was cut by 3 bases and J by 3 bases, with 11 bases left in between. This CDR3 is 15 amino acids long. The sequenced sample consisted of PBMCs. The TCR sequence derives from a man aged 50 to 59 in good health and CMV-seropositive. This chain uses TRBV28 with TRBJ1-4; D unresolved. The CDR3 sequence is CASSLMGVSNEKLFF. Written as DNA, the CDR3 is TGTGCCAGCAGTTTGATGGGAGTATCTAATGAAAAACTGTTTTTT.